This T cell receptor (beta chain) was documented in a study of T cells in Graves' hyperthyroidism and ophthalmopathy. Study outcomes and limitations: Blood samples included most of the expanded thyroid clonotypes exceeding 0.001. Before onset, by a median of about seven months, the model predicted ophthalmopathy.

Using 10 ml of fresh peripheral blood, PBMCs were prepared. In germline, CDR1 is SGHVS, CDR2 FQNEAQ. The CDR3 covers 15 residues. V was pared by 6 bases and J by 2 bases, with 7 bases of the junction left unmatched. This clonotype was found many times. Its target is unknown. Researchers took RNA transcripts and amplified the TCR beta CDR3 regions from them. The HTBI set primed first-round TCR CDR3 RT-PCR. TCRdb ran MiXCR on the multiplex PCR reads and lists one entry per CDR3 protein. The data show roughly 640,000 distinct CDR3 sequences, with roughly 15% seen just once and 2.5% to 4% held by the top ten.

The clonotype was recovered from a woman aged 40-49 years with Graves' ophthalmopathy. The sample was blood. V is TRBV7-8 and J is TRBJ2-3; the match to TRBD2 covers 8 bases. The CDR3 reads CASRGGRSYTDTQYF. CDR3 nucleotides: TGTGCCAGCAGGGGCGGGAGGTCCTACACAGATACGCAGTATTTT.